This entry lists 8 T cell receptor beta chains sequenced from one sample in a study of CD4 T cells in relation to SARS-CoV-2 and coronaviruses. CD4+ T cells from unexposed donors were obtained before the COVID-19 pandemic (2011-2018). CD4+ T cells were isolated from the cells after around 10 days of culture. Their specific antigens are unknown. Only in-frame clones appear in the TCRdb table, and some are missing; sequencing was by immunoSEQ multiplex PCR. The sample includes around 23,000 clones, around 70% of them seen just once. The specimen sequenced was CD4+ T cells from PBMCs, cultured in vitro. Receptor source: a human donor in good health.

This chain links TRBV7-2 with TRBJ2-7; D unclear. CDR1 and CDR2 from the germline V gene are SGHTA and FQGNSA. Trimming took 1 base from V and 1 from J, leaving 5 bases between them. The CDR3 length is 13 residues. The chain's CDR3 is CASSLDYSYEQYF. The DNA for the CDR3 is TGTGCCAGCAGCTTAGACTATTCCTACGAGCAGTACTTC.

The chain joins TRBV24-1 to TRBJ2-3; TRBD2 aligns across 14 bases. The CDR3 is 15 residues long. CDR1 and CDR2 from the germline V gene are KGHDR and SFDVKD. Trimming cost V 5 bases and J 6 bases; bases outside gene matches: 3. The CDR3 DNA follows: TGTGCCACCAGTGGGGGACTAGCGGGGGTGGATACGCAGTATTTT. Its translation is CATSGGLAGVDTQYF.

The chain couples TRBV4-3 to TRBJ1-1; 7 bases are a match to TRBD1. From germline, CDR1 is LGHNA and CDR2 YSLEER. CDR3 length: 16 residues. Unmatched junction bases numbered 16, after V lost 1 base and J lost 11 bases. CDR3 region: CASSQGGISSDRWAFF. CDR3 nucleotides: TGCGCCAGCAGCCAAGGTGGTATATCGTCGGACAGGTGGGCTTTCTTT.

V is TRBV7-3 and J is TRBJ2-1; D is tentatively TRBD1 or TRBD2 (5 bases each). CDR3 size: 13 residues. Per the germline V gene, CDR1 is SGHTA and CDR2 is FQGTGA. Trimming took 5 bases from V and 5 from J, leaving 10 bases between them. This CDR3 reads CASSPGPNNEQFF. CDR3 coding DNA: TGTGCCAGCAGCCCGGGACCAAACAATGAGCAGTTCTTC.

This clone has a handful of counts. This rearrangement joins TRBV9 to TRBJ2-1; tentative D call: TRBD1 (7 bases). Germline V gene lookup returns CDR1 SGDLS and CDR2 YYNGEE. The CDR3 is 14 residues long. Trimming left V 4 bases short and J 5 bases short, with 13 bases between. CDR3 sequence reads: CASSSIRGDNEQFF. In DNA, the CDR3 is TGTGCCAGCAGCTCCATCAGGGGGGACAATGAGCAGTTCTTC. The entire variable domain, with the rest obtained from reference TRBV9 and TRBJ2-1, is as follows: DSGVTQTPKHLITATGQRVTLRCSPRSGDLSVYWYQQSLDQGLQFLIQYYNGEERAKGNILERFSAQQFPDLHSELNLSSLELGDSALYFCASSSIRGDNEQFFGPGTRLTVL.

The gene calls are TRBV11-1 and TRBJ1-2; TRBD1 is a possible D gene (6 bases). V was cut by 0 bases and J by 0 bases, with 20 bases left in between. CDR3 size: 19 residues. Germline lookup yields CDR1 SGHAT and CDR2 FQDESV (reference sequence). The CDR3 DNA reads TGTGCCAGCAGCTTAGCGCTCGGGACACCGGACTCCCCTAACTATGGCTACACCTTC. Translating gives CASSLALGTPDSPNYGYTF. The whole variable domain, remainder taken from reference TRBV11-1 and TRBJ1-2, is EAEVAQSPRYKITEKSQAVAFWCDPISGHATLYWYRQILGQGPELLVQFQDESVVDDSQLPKDRFSAERLKGVDSTLKIQPAELGDSAMYLCASSLALGTPDSPNYGYTFGSGTRLTVV.

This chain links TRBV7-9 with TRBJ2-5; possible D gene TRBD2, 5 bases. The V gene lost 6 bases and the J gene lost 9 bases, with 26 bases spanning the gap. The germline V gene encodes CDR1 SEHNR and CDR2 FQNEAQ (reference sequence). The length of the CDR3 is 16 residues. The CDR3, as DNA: TGTGCCAGCAGTTCAACAACAGCGCTCCTCAAGAGGGCCCAGTACTTC. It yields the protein CASSSTTALLKRAQYF.

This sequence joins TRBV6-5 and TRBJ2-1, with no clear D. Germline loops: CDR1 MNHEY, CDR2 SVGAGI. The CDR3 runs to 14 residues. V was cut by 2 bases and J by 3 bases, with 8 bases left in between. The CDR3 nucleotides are TGTGCCAGCAGTTACCACTATCTCTACAATGAGCAGTTCTTC. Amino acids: CASSYHYLYNEQFF.